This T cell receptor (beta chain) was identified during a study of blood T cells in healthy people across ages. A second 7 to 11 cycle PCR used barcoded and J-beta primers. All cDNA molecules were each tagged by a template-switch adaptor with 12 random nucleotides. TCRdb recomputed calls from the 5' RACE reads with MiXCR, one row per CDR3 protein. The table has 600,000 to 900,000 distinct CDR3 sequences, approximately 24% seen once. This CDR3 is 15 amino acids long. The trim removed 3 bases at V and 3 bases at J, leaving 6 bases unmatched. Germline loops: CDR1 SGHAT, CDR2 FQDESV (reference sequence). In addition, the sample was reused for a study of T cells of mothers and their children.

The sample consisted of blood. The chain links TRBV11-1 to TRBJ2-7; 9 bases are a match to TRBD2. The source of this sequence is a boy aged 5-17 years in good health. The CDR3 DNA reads TGTGCCAGCAGCTTGACGGCGGGGGGGATCTACGAGCAGTACTTC. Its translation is CASSLTAGGIYEQYF.